This entry is about one T cell receptor (beta chain). This record belongs to a study of blood T cell repertoires in COVID-19. Clones were sequenced by immunoSEQ multiplex PCR, and TCRdb holds only the in-frame ones, with some missing. The sample yields under 55,000 clones, approximately 81% seen once. Germline CDR1 reads SGHRS; CDR2 reads YFSETQ. The V end lost 3 bases, the J end lost 2 bases, and 7 bases lay between the germline ends. This CDR3 has 13 amino acids. This sequence originates from a man aged 50 or older with acute or convalescent COVID-19. V and J are TRBV5-1 and TRBJ2-3; no clear D gene. Sequenced input: peripheral blood. CDR3 in DNA: TGCGCCAGCAGCTACTACACCACAGATACGCAGTATTTT. Amino acid sequence: CASSYYTTDTQYF. Filled out from reference TRBV5-1 and TRBJ2-3, the complete variable domain reads KAGVTQTPRYLIKTRGQQVTLSCSPISGHRSVSWYQQTPGQGLQFLFEYFSETQRNKGNFPGRFSGRQFSNSRSEMNVSTLELGDSALYLCASSYYTTDTQYFGPGTRLTVL.